This TCR beta chain was obtained from a study of T cell responses to AZD1222 COVID-19 vaccine. Turning to the study itself: It was second doses at about 4 or about 12 weeks that were pooled.

The CDR3 loop spans 17 amino acids. Trimming removed 2 bases at V and 5 bases at J, with 20 bases between. The germline V gene has CDR1 SGHTA and CDR2 FQGNSA. Study-wide results and caveats: There were vaccine-associated CD4 TCRs across spike, dominant at 160-218 and 743-854. Increased Spike-specific TCR breadth and depth were observed after two AZD1222 doses. Most donors were white British, females outnumbered males, and clonal diversity was possibly underestimated.

As to this clone: The antigen remains unidentified.

Profiling relied on immunoSEQ multiplex PCR, and the TCRdb table lists in-frame clones only, not all of them. The sample lists roughly 100,000 clones; approximately 84% were seen once. The sample consisted of peripheral blood, taken on day 0 of AZD1222 vaccination. The TCR sequence derives from an adult in good health. The rearrangement links TRBV7-2 to TRBJ2-3; possibly TRBD2 for D (7 bases). CDR3 sequence: CASSLITTGGGGDTQYF. In DNA form, the CDR3 reads TGTGCCAGCAGCTTAATTACTACGGGAGGAGGGGGAGATACGCAGTATTTT.